This T cell receptor beta chain derives from a study of blood T cell repertoires in COVID-19. Study details: Acute-phase and convalescent COVID-19 samples originated in the United States, Italy and Spain.

Assay used: immunoSEQ multiplex PCR; TCRdb lists only in-frame clones, some missing. Found here are a few hundred thousand clones, more than 75% of them singletons; the top ten hold 0.99%. The V segment lost 4 bases and the J segment 9 bases; nucleotides outside the gene matches: 5. The CDR3 covers 13 residues. Per germline, CDR1 KGHDR and CDR2 SFDVKD. The clonotype originates from a woman aged 40 to 49 who had recovered from COVID-19. This rearrangement joins TRBV24-1 to TRBJ2-1; 7 bases line up with TRBD1. Sample: peripheral blood. CDR3 region: CATSDQHRGEQFF. In DNA form, the CDR3 reads TGTGCCACCAGTGACCAACACAGGGGTGAGCAGTTCTTC.